A selection of T cell receptor beta chains follows, all from one sample in a study of PD-1 blockade in classical Hodgkin lymphoma. The data were produced by immunoSEQ multiplex PCR, yet TCRdb's version contains in-frame clones alone and is incomplete. This sample has around 26,000 clones, with about 89% found just once. The sequenced sample was CD4+ T cells from blood. These receptors came from a human donor with classical Hodgkin lymphoma. Each CDR3 is given with its conserved first and last residue.

TRBV5-1	TRBJ1-1	CASSPVAADTEAFF
TRBV19	TRBJ2-2	CASSIFGQLNTGELFF
TRBV5-8	TRBJ2-5	CASSLDRVQETQYF
TRBV15	TRBJ2-7	CATSRDSILAPAREQYF
TRBV5-1	TRBJ2-7	CASSFTIAARGEQYF
TRBV15	TRBJ1-1	CATSRDLDRANTEAFF
TRBV28	TRBJ1-1	CASSQQTGGASGAFF
TRBV6-5	TRBJ2-2	CASSARGGSGELFF
TRBV18	TRBJ2-7	CASSPEGLYEQYF
TRBV14	TRBJ2-5	CASSQKGGGTQYF
TRBV7-9	TRBJ1-4	CASAEGRGRFRDEKLFF
TRBV7-8	TRBJ2-5	CASSSGQQFQETQYF
TRBV7-2	TRBJ1-2	CASSLAQRYNYGYTF
TRBV27	TRBJ1-1	CASRLRGGTEAFF
TRBV5-4	TRBJ2-5	CASSLEPGEETQYF
TRBV28	TRBJ1-1	CASSSTSMNTEAFF
TRBV5-1	TRBJ1-1	CASSIAGRNTEAFF
TRBV7-2	TRBJ2-1	CASSFTSGGAVTEQFF
TRBV5-4	TRBJ2-7	CASSLTSGGAREQYF
TRBV5-1	TRBJ2-5	CASSNRDQETQYF
TRBV10-1	TRBJ2-7	CASSESPESYEQYF
TRBV5-5	TRBJ1-2	CASSQTGGAPFGYTF
TRBV7-8	TRBJ2-2	CASSFVSTNTGELFF
TRBV19	TRBJ1-1	CASSLAGTGFTEAFF
TRBV5-1	TRBJ2-7	CASSLGRPYEQYF
TRBV7-9	TRBJ2-7	CASSFGQGSYEQYF
TRBV19	TRBJ2-3	CASSFGTIYTDTQYF
TRBV14	TRBJ2-7	CASSQAPIGGGAEEQYF
TRBV10-2	TRBJ1-3	CASSAVGSGNTIYF
TRBV28	TRBJ2-1	CASSLWPVTSYSYNEQFF
TRBV9	TRBJ1-2	CASSGQGARPYGYTF
TRBV5-1	TRBJ2-2	CASSLVTNTGELFF
TRBV28	TRBJ1-3	CASSLTGGNTIYF
TRBV28	TRBJ2-1	CATDGFYPRDNEQFF
TRBV30	TRBJ1-2	CAWSRRRYGYTF
TRBV5-5	TRBJ2-7	CASSGPVGYDYEQYF
TRBV7-8	TRBJ2-2	CASSLAGSGDIANTGELFF
TRBV7-2	TRBJ1-2	CASSLEQGGALGRGYTF
TRBV5-8	TRBJ2-7	CASSQDRFSYEQYF
TRBV6-1	TRBJ2-1	CASHISWPIRNEQFF